One and the same sample provided the 15 T cell receptor beta chains below, sequenced in a study of T cell responses to AZD1222 COVID-19 vaccine. Libraries were prepared by immunoSEQ multiplex PCR; TCRdb keeps only in-frame clonotypes and omits some of them. The profile shows under 200,000 clones, about 90% of them singletons. The sequenced sample was peripheral blood, obtained on day 0 of AZD1222 vaccination. The source of these receptors is an adult in good health.

This chain connects TRBV7-9 to TRBJ1-1; D is perhaps TRBD1 (6 bases). CDR1 is SEHNR, CDR2 FQNEAQ, per germline (reference sequence). The CDR3 covers 15 residues. The V end lost 5 bases, the J end lost 11 bases, and 24 bases lay between the germline ends. The CDR3: CASSPDLRGKEEAFF. The CDR3 DNA reads TGTGCCAGCAGCCCAGATCTCAGGGGAAAAGAGGAGGCTTTCTTT.

This rearrangement joins TRBV20-1 to TRBJ1-1; maybe TRBD1 (5 bases). The CDR3 has 15 residues. The V and J ends lost 3 bases and 4 bases respectively, with 18 bases between them. Germline CDR1 reads DFQATT; CDR2 reads SNEGSKA (reference sequence). The CDR3 spells CSASSGWGVGTEAFF. The CDR3 DNA reads TGCAGTGCTAGTTCCGGTTGGGGGGTAGGCACTGAAGCTTTCTTT.

The V gene is TRBV11-2, the J gene TRBJ2-1; D is possibly TRBD1 (5 bases). Germline V CDR1 and CDR2: SGHAT, FQNNGV. Trimming stripped 5 bases from V and 7 bases from J, with 12 bases between. This CDR3 region has 13 residues. The CDR3 DNA reads TGTGCCAGCAGCCTCAGGGTGGAGAATGAGCAGTTCTTC. Translating it yields CASSLRVENEQFF. Looking up the rest from reference TRBV11-2 and TRBJ2-1 gives the full variable domain: EAGVAQSPRYKIIEKRQSVAFWCNPISGHATLYWYQQILGQGPKLLIQFQNNGVVDDSQLPKDRFSAERLKGVDSTLKIQPAKLEDSAVYLCASSLRVENEQFFGPGTRLTVL.

The V and J genes are TRBV5-4 and TRBJ2-7; 8 bases align to TRBD1. V shed 4 bases, J shed 4 bases, and the junction held 7 bases outside the gene matches. Germline V gives CDR1 SGHNT, CDR2 YYREEE (reference sequence). The CDR3 is made up of 14 amino acids. Written as DNA, the CDR3 is TGTGCCAGCAGCCCCGGGACAGGCGATTACGAGCAGTACTTC. Protein sequence: CASSPGTGDYEQYF.

This chain uses TRBV14 with TRBJ1-6; D remains unclear. The CDR3 has 17 amino acids. Looked up from germline, CDR1 is SGHDN and CDR2 is FVKESK. Trimming stripped 0 bases from V and 7 bases from J, with 16 bases between. The CDR3: CASSQDRFILGNSPLHF. The CDR3 DNA reads TGTGCCAGCAGCCAAGATCGTTTCATTCTCGGCAATTCACCCCTCCACTTT.

The chain employs TRBV12-3 or TRBV12-4 and TRBJ1-3; perhaps TRBD1 as D (6 bases). Trimming cost V 6 bases and J 6 bases, with 9 bases left between them. This CDR3 region has 12 residues. The CDR3 spells CASRQGLNTIYF. CDR3 DNA: TGTGCCAGCAGGCAGGGGCTAAACACCATATATTTT.

The gene calls are TRBV27 and TRBJ1-2; TRBD1 aligns across 7 bases. The junction had 15 bases not matched to a gene; V was cut back by 6 bases and J by 5 bases. The germline gives CDR1 MNHEY, CDR2 SMNVEV (reference sequence). This CDR3 comprises 16 residues. This CDR3 is CASSRMRGQLYYGYTF. CDR3 DNA: TGTGCCAGCAGCAGAATGCGGGGACAGCTTTATTATGGCTACACCTTC.

Here the CDR3 reads CASSQERHSETQYF. DNA of the CDR3: TGTGCCAGCAGCCAAGAGAGACATTCAGAGACCCAGTACTTC. This chain uses TRBV4-2 with TRBJ2-5; unclear D gene. V lost 0 bases and J lost 4, with 9 bases in between. CDR1 is LGHNA, CDR2 YNFKEQ, per germline. This CDR3 is 14 amino acids long.

The genes are TRBV10-3 and TRBJ2-7; 11 nucleotides match TRBD1. CDR1 ENHRY and CDR2 SYGVKD come from the germline V gene. The junction had 7 bases not matched to a gene; V was cut back by 1 base and J by 5 bases. The CDR3 sequence is 16 residues long. The CDR3 loop reads CAISEYFGDRGNEQYF. The DNA of the CDR3 is TGTGCCATCAGTGAGTATTTCGGGGACAGGGGGAACGAGCAGTACTTC.

This chain connects TRBV9 to TRBJ1-1; D may be TRBD1 (5 bases). The germline gives CDR1 SGDLS, CDR2 YYNGEE. Trimming cost V 4 bases and J 1 base, with 14 bases left between them. The CDR3 is 15 residues long. The CDR3 nucleotides are TGTGCCAGCAGCTCACACCTGGGGGAGAACACTGAAGCTTTCTTT. The encoded protein is CASSSHLGENTEAFF.

The chain couples TRBV5-1 to TRBJ1-2, with TRBD1 matching 8 bases. The ends lost 4 bases at V and 6 bases at J; junction bases unmatched: 8. CDR1 and CDR2 (germline): SGHRS, YFSETQ. The CDR3 is 14 residues long. CDR3 coding DNA: TGCGCCAGCAGCGTGGGACAGGAGGTGAATGGCTACACCTTC. The encoded protein is CASSVGQEVNGYTF.

V gene TRBV28 combines with J gene TRBJ1-5; TRBD1 might be the D (5 bases). The germline V and J ends were trimmed by 3 bases and 4 bases, with 10 bases remaining between them. CDR3 size: 14 residues. Germline V gene data show CDR1 as MDHEN and CDR2 as SYDVKM. This chain's CDR3 is CASSLSGLNQPQHF. CDR3 DNA sequence: TGTGCCAGCAGTTTGTCGGGGCTAAATCAGCCCCAGCATTTT.

This chain uses TRBV5-1 with TRBJ1-6; 8 bases agree with TRBD1. Germline trimming cut 4 bases from V and 7 bases from J; bases unmatched to any gene: 10. The CDR3 covers 16 residues. Germline CDR1 and CDR2: SGHRS and YFSETQ. This chain's CDR3 is CASSGDRGLGNSPLHF. The CDR3 coding sequence is TGCGCCAGCAGCGGAGACAGGGGTTTGGGAAATTCACCCCTCCACTTT.

CDR3 bases: TGTGCCAGCAGTTCTGGCCGGATGCAGAGGCCCCAGCATTTT. Its protein product is CASSSGRMQRPQHF. V and J are TRBV6-2 or TRBV6-3 and TRBJ1-5; D not certain. Germline-derived CDR1 and CDR2 are MNHEY and SVGEGT. With 4 bases removed from V and 9 bases from J, the gap between germline ends came to 16 bases. The CDR3 extends over 14 amino acids.

The chain combines TRBV6-2 or TRBV6-3 with TRBJ1-2; D unclear. CDR1 is MNHEY, CDR2 SVGEGT, per germline. The CDR3 contains 14 residues. V dropped 4 bases and J dropped 2 bases, with 11 bases sitting between them. In DNA form, the CDR3 reads TGTGCCAGCAGTTTTCACAAGTCGAACTATGGCTACACCTTC. It yields the protein CASSFHKSNYGYTF.